Listed below are T cell receptor beta chains from one sample, sequenced in a study of PD-1 blockade in classical Hodgkin lymphoma. Measured with immunoSEQ multiplex PCR; TCRdb has only the in-frame clones, and not every one. The sample lists about 42,000 clones, over 55% occurring once. This material consisted of peripheral blood mononuclear cells (PBMCs), taken at baseline. These receptors originate from a human donor with classical Hodgkin lymphoma. The CDR3 runs from the conserved cysteine through the conserved F or W. Each record gives: J gene, clone size, V gene, D gene, CDR3 protein, CDR3 DNA. A D gene is named only where the DNA matches it firmly. Size values are once, few and many counts, or a class for expanded clones, and some rows have none.

J: TRBJ1-3
size: NA
V: TRBV30
D: NA
CDR3: CACLPGNARTGSSGNTIYF
DNA: TGTGCCTGCCTACCGGGTAACGCCCGAACAGGGAGCTCTGGAAACACCATATATTTT

J: TRBJ2-5
size: once
V: TRBV4-1
D: NA
CDR3: CASSPAGTEETQYF
DNA: TGCGCCAGCAGCCCAGCCGGGACGGAAGAGACCCAGTACTTC

J: TRBJ2-6
size: NA
V: TRBV19
D: NA
CDR3: CASRASQGLFSGANVLTF
DNA: TGTGCCAGTAGGGCAAGTCAGGGATTATTCTCTGGGGCCAACGTCCTGACTTTC

J: TRBJ2-5
size: few
V: TRBV28
D: TRBD2
CDR3: CASRGLAGAGYQETQYF
DNA: TGTGCCAGCAGGGGTCTAGCGGGAGCGGGATATCAAGAGACCCAGTACTTC

J: TRBJ1-5
size: few
V: TRBV27
D: NA
CDR3: CASSLGGTNQPQHF
DNA: TGTGCCAGCAGTTTAGGTGGGACTAATCAGCCCCAGCATTTT

J: TRBJ2-3
size: NA
V: TRBV9
D: TRBD2
CDR3: CASGIPRGGTGDTQYF
DNA: TGTGCCAGCGGAATCCCGCGGGGGGGGACGGGAGATACGCAGTATTTT

J: TRBJ1-1
size: NA
V: TRBV5-6
D: NA
CDR3: CASSLEGGAEAFF
DNA: TGTGCCAGCAGCTTGGAGGGGGGCGCTGAAGCTTTCTTT

J: TRBJ2-4
size: NA
V: TRBV4-3
D: NA
CDR3: CASSLGQGGNIQYF
DNA: TGCGCCAGCAGCCTCGGGCAGGGAGGAAACATTCAGTACTTC

J: TRBJ2-1
size: NA
V: TRBV6-1
D: NA
CDR3: CASMTNTEQFF
DNA: TGTGCCAGCATGACGAATACCGAGCAGTTCTTC

J: TRBJ1-1
size: few
V: TRBV30
D: NA
CDR3: CAWDPGAGSSLEAFF
DNA: TGTGCCTGGGATCCTGGAGCAGGGAGTTCACTAGAAGCTTTCTTT

J: TRBJ2-1
size: NA
V: TRBV5-6
D: NA
CDR3: CASRLNPGPNNEQFF
DNA: TGTGCCAGCAGATTGAACCCGGGACCCAACAATGAGCAGTTCTTC

J: TRBJ2-5
size: NA
V: TRBV7-6
D: NA
CDR3: CASSSSTGETQYF
DNA: TGTGCCAGCAGCTCGAGTACGGGGGAGACCCAGTACTTC

J: TRBJ1-2
size: few
V: TRBV25-1
D: NA
CDR3: CASQSEYWGYTF
DNA: TGTGCCAGCCAGAGTGAATATTGGGGCTACACCTTC

J: TRBJ2-3
size: NA
V: TRBV29-1
D: NA
CDR3: CSVDNGQTDTQYF
DNA: TGCAGCGTTGACAATGGACAAACAGATACGCAGTATTTT

J: TRBJ2-4
size: NA
V: TRBV7-9
D: NA
CDR3: CASSLGSYIQYF
DNA: TGTGCCAGCAGCTTAGGGTCGTACATTCAGTACTTC

J: TRBJ2-1
size: NA
V: TRBV27
D: NA
CDR3: CASSLDSSYNEQFF
DNA: TGTGCCAGCAGTTTAGACAGCTCCTACAATGAGCAGTTCTTC

J: TRBJ1-2
size: NA
V: TRBV7-2
D: TRBD1
CDR3: CASSFDGTGQSGGYTF
DNA: TGTGCCAGCAGCTTTGACGGGACAGGGCAGTCGGGTGGCTACACCTTC

J: TRBJ1-1
size: NA
V: TRBV19
D: NA
CDR3: CASSILEGEAFF
DNA: TGTGCCAGTAGTATACTCGAGGGAGAAGCTTTCTTT

J: TRBJ2-7
size: NA
V: TRBV30
D: NA
CDR3: CAWSVGSYYEQYF
DNA: TGTGCCTGGAGTGTAGGCAGCTACTACGAGCAGTACTTC